This T cell receptor (beta chain) emerged from a study of blood T cells in healthy people across ages. Study-wide results and caveats: A roughly linear age-dependent decrease characterized TCR beta diversity per million T cells.

The study drew donors from healthy Caucasian individuals in Russia aged about 6 to 90. Isolated PBMCs totaled at least 6.5 million in each sample. Germline V gene data show CDR1 as SGHRS and CDR2 as YFSETQ. This CDR3 has 14 residues. V dropped 3 bases and J dropped 1 base, with 10 bases sitting between them. A second about 6 to 12 cycle PCR used barcoded and J-beta primers. One entry per CDR3 protein, called by TCRdb with MiXCR from the 5' RACE reads. This table has more than 650,000 distinct CDR3 sequences, approximately 21% appearing once. This clonotype was seen a few times. Antigen: not known. The TCR was taken from a man aged 65 to 85 in good health. This chain links TRBV5-1 with TRBJ1-2; a possible D gene is TRBD1 (6 bases). Sequenced material: blood. The CDR3 sequence: CASSSGEVNYGYTF. The CDR3 DNA follows: TGCGCCAGCAGCTCAGGGGAGGTTAACTATGGCTACACCTTC. The full variable domain, completed using reference TRBV5-1 and TRBJ1-2, is KAGVTQTPRYLIKTRGQQVTLSCSPISGHRSVSWYQQTPGQGLQFLFEYFSETQRNKGNFPGRFSGRQFSNSRSEMNVSTLELGDSALYLCASSSGEVNYGYTFGSGTRLTVV.